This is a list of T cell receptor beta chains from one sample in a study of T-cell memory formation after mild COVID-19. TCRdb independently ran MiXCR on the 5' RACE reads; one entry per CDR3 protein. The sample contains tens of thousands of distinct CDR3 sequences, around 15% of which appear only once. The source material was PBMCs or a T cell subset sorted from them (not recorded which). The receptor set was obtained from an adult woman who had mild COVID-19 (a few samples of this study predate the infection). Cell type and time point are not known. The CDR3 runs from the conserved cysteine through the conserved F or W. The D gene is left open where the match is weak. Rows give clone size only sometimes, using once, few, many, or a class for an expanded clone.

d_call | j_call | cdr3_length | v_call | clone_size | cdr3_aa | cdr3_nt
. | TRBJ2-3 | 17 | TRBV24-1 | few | CATSDLRQTEGRDTQYF | TGTGCCACCAGTGATTTGCGTCAGACGGAAGGACGGGATACGCAGTATTTT
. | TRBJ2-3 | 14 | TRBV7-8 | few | CASSLAYGTDTQYF | TGTGCCAGCAGCTTAGCCTACGGCACAGATACGCAGTATTTT
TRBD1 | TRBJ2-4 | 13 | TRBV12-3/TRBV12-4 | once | CASSDYMGQIQYF | TGTGCCAGCAGCGACTATATGGGACAGATACAGTACTTC
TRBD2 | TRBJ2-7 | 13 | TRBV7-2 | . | CASSWTSGDEQYF | TGTGCCAGCAGCTGGACTAGCGGAGACGAGCAGTACTTC
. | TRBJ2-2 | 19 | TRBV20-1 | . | CSARMRWGSSNRLTGELFF | TGCAGTGCTAGAATGAGGTGGGGTTCTAGCAACCGACTCACCGGGGAGCTGTTTTTT
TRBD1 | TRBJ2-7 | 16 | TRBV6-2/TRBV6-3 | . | CASSYSSQGAPYEQYF | TGTGCCAGCAGTTACTCAAGCCAGGGGGCTCCCTACGAGCAGTACTTC
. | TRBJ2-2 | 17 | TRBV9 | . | CASSAPSPREDTGELFF | TGTGCCAGCAGCGCCCCCTCACCCAGGGAGGACACCGGGGAGCTGTTTTTT
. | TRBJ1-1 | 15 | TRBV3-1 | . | CASSHGGGLNTEAFF | TGTGCCAGCAGCCACGGAGGAGGGTTGAACACTGAAGCTTTCTTT
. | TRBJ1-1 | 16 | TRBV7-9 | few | CASSPSNQGRGTEAFF | TGTGCCAGCAGCCCGTCGAACCAGGGAAGGGGCACTGAAGCTTTCTTT
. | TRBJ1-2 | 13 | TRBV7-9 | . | CASSLITNYGYTF | TGTGCCAGCAGCTTGATTACTAACTATGGCTACACCTTC
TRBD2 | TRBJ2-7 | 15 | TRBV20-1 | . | CSARDRLAANYEQYF | TGCAGTGCTAGAGATAGACTAGCGGCAAACTACGAGCAGTACTTC
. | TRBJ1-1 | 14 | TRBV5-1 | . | CASSLRQLNTEAFF | TGCGCCAGCAGCTTACGACAGCTGAACACTGAAGCTTTCTTT
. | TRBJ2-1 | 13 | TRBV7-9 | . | CASSLAGANEQFF | TGTGCCAGCAGCTTAGCGGGTGCGAATGAGCAGTTCTTC
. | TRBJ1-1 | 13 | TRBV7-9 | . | CASSERGNTEAFF | TGTGCCAGCAGCGAACGGGGTAACACTGAAGCTTTCTTT
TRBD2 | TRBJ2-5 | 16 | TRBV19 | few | CASESRASGRTETQYF | TGTGCCAGTGAGTCCAGGGCTAGCGGGAGAACCGAGACCCAGTACTTC
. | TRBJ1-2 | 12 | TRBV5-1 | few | CASSLGVYGYTF | TGCGCCAGCAGTCTCGGGGTATATGGCTACACCTTC
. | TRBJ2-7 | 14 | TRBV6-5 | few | CAIGAGTNSYEQYF | TGTGCCATCGGAGCGGGTACGAACTCCTACGAGCAGTACTTC
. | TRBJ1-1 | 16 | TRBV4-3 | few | CASSQDLAGTNTEAFF | TGCGCCAGCAGCCAAGATCTTGCAGGGACGAACACTGAAGCTTTCTTT
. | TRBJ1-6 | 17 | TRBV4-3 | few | CASSQATLGTRNSPLHF | TGCGCCAGCAGCCAAGCAACCCTGGGGACGCGTAATTCACCCCTCCACTTT
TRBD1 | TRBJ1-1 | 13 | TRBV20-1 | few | CSACQGGCTEAFF | TGCAGTGCTTGTCAAGGGGGCTGCACTGAAGCTTTCTTT
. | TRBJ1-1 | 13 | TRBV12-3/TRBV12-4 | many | CASSLTGNTEAFF | TGTGCCAGCAGTTTGACAGGGAACACTGAAGCTTTCTTT
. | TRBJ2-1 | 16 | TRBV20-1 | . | CSAPGAERSSYNEQFF | TGCAGTGCCCCCGGGGCTGAGCGGAGCTCCTACAATGAGCAGTTCTTC
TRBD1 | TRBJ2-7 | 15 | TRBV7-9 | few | CASSHTGTGDYEQYF | TGTGCCAGCAGCCATACCGGGACAGGGGATTACGAGCAGTACTTC
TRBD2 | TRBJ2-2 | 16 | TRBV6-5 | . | CASTVTSGANTGELFF | TGTGCCAGCACGGTAACTAGCGGAGCGAACACCGGGGAGCTGTTTTTT
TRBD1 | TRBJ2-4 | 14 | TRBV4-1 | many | CASRNGQGENIQYF | TGCGCCAGCAGGAACGGACAGGGCGAAAACATTCAGTACTTC
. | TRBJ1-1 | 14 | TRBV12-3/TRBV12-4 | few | CASSSNRDNTEAFF | TGTGCCAGCAGTTCTAACAGGGACAACACTGAAGCTTTCTTT
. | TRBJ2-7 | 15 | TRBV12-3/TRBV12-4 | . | CASSLRTDNSYEQYF | TGTGCCAGCAGTCTCAGGACAGATAATTCCTACGAGCAGTACTTC
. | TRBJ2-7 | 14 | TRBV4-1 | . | CASSPGTESYEQYF | TGCGCCAGCAGCCCCGGGACGGAGTCCTACGAGCAGTACTTC
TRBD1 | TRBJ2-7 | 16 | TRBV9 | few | CASSTGSGTGDYEQYF | TGTGCCAGCAGCACCGGGTCCGGGACAGGGGACTACGAGCAGTACTTC
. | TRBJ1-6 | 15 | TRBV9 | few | CASSFTWGGDSPLHF | TGTGCCAGCAGCTTTACGTGGGGTGGAGATTCACCCCTCCACTTT
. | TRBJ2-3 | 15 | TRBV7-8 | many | CASSEDILIWDTQYF | TGTGCCAGCAGCGAGGACATATTGATCTGGGATACGCAGTATTTT
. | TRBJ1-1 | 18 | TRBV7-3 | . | CASSLAVGWPRAGTEAFF | TGTGCCAGCAGCTTAGCGGTGGGCTGGCCCAGGGCGGGGACTGAAGCTTTCTTT
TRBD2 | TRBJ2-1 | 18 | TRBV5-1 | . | CASTLLIAGGWTYNEQFF | TGCGCCAGCACCCTCCTCATAGCGGGGGGGTGGACCTACAATGAGCAGTTCTTC
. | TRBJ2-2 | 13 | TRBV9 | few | CASSPSITGELFF | TGTGCCAGCAGCCCTAGTATCACCGGGGAGCTGTTTTTT
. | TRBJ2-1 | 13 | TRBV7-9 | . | CASSWTSYNEQFF | TGTGCCAGCAGCTGGACATCCTACAATGAGCAGTTCTTC
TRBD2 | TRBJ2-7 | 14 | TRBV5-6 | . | CASSSGLAPYEQYF | TGTGCCAGCAGTTCGGGACTAGCGCCCTACGAGCAGTACTTC
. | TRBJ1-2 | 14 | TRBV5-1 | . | CASSFVENSYGYTF | TGCGCCAGCAGCTTCGTAGAGAACAGCTATGGCTACACCTTC
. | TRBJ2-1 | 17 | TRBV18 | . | CASSPPPGQRNYNEQFF | TGTGCCAGCTCACCTCCACCAGGCCAGCGGAACTACAATGAGCAGTTCTTC
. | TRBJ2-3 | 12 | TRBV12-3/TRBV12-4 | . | CASTQLWDTQYF | TGTGCCAGCACCCAATTATGGGATACGCAGTATTTT
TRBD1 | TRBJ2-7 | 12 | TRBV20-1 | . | CSARTGDYEQYF | TGCAGTGCTAGAACAGGGGATTACGAGCAGTACTTC
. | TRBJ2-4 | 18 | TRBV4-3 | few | CASSQEPDLLLAKNIQYF | TGCGCCAGCAGCCAAGAGCCAGACTTACTGCTAGCCAAAAACATTCAGTACTTC
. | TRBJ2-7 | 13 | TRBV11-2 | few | CASSFPPAGEQYF | TGTGCCAGCAGCTTCCCCCCGGCGGGGGAGCAGTACTTC
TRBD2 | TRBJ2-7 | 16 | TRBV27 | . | CASSPGTRPSSHEQYF | TGTGCCAGCAGTCCCGGGACTAGACCCTCCTCCCACGAGCAGTACTTC
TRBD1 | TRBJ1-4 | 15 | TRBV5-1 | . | CASSLGAGGDEKLFF | TGCGCCAGCAGCCTAGGGGCAGGGGGCGACGAAAAACTGTTTTTT
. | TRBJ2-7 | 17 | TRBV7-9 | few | CASSSSQQGPLGDEQYF | TGTGCCAGCAGCTCCTCCCAGCAGGGCCCTTTAGGCGATGAGCAGTACTTC
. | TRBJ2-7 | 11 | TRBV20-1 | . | CSALGAYEQYF | TGCAGTGCTTTGGGGGCCTACGAGCAGTACTTC
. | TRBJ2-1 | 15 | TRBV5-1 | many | CASSSSLAPYNEQFF | TGCGCCAGCAGCTCCTCACTAGCCCCATACAATGAGCAGTTCTTC
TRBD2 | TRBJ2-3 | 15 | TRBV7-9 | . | CASSILAGFTDTQYF | TGTGCCAGCAGCATCCTAGCGGGGTTTACAGATACGCAGTATTTT
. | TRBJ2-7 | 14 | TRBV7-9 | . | CASSRPGTPYEQYF | TGTGCCAGCAGCAGACCGGGGACCCCCTACGAGCAGTACTTC
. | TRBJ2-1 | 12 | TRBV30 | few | CAWSYSSNEQFF | TGTGCCTGGAGTTACAGCAGTAATGAGCAGTTCTTC
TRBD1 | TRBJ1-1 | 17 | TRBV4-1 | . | CASRLTGGVGSDTEAFF | TGCGCCAGCAGGTTAACAGGGGGCGTGGGGTCGGACACTGAAGCTTTCTTT